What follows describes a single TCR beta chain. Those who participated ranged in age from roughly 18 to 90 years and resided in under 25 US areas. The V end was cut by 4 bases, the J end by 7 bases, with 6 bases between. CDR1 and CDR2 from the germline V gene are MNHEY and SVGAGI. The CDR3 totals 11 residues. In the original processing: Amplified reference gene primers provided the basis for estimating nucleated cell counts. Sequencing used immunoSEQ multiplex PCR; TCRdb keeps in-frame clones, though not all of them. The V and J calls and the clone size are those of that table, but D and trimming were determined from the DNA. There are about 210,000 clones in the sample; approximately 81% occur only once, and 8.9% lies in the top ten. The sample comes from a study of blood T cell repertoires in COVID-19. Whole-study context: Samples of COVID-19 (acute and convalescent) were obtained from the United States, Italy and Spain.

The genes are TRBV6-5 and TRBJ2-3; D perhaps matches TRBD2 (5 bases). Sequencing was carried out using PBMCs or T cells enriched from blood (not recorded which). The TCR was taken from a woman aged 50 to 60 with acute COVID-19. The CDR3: CASSSGYTQYF. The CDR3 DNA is TGTGCCAGCAGTTCGGGGTATACGCAGTATTTT.